Listed below are T cell receptor beta chains from one sample, sequenced in a study of blood T cells in healthy people across ages. TCRdb ran MiXCR on the 5' RACE reads and lists one entry per CDR3 protein. The sample includes some 290,000 distinct CDR3 sequences, around 29% seen only once; the top ten take roughly 28%. Sample: blood. The receptors were gathered from a woman between 70 and 85 years old in good health. CDR3s include the opening cysteine and the closing phenylalanine or tryptophan. The D gene is left open where the match is weak. Some rows mark clone size as missing; the rest say once, few, many or name a class of expanded clone.

clone size	J gene	D gene	V gene	CDR3 DNA	CDR3 protein
few	TRBJ2-1	NA	TRBV5-1	TGCGCCAGCAGCCTAAGGACAAATGAGCAGTTCTTC	CASSLRTNEQFF
few	TRBJ2-7	TRBD2	TRBV5-1	TGCGCCAGCAGCTTAGGGACTAGCGGGAGGATCCACGAGCAGTACTTC	CASSLGTSGRIHEQYF
NA	TRBJ1-4	NA	TRBV7-2	TGTACCAGCAGCCCTGGGCAGAGGGGGAGGGTTAATGAAAAACTGTTTTTT	CTSSPGQRGRVNEKLFF
many	TRBJ1-1	NA	TRBV28	TGTGCCAGCACCCGGTCCCCCGAAACTGAAGCTTTCTTT	CASTRSPETEAFF
NA	TRBJ2-7	NA	TRBV11-1	TGTGCCAGCAGCTTAGGGGGGGAGCCCCCCTACGAGCAGTACTTC	CASSLGGEPPYEQYF
NA	TRBJ2-7	NA	TRBV3-1	TGTGCCAGCAGCCAAGGGGGAAGGTACGAGCAGTACTTC	CASSQGGRYEQYF
few	TRBJ2-7	TRBD1	TRBV28	TGCGCCAGCAGGGACAGCTACGAGCAGTACTTC	CASRDSYEQYF
NA	TRBJ1-2	TRBD1	TRBV20-1	TGCAGTGCCCCAGGACAGGGACGGGACGGTGGCTACACCTTC	CSAPGQGRDGGYTF
few	TRBJ2-1	NA	TRBV9	TGTGCCAGCAGCGTAGGAACACAAAAATACAATGAGCAGTTCTTC	CASSVGTQKYNEQFF
NA	TRBJ2-3	NA	TRBV19	TGTGCCAGTAGTAAGCAGTCTAGCACAGATACGCAGTATTTT	CASSKQSSTDTQYF
NA	TRBJ2-2	TRBD1	TRBV12-3/TRBV12-4	TGTGCCAGCAGAGGGGACAGCCAGAAGACCGGGGAGCTGTTTTTT	CASRGDSQKTGELFF
NA	TRBJ2-5	NA	TRBV3-1	TGTGCCAGCAGCCAAGGTTTGGGTGAGACCCAGTACTTC	CASSQGLGETQYF
few	TRBJ2-3	NA	TRBV7-2	TGTGCCAGCAGCTACTCGAGGGGCACAGATACGCAGTATTTT	CASSYSRGTDTQYF
NA	TRBJ2-3	NA	TRBV12-3/TRBV12-4	TGTGCCAGCAGTTCCCGGCGTGAATTTTCTAGCACAGATACGCAGTATTTT	CASSSRREFSSTDTQYF
NA	TRBJ1-2	NA	TRBV20-1	TGCAGTGCTTACAGGGATGGCTACACCTTC	CSAYRDGYTF
few	TRBJ2-5	NA	TRBV29-1	TGCAGCGTTGAAGAAGCAGGAGGGGAGACCCAGTACTTC	CSVEEAGGETQYF
once	TRBJ2-5	TRBD1	TRBV5-8	TGTGCCAGCAGTCGGGACAGGAGGACCCAGTACTTC	CASSRDRRTQYF
few	TRBJ2-3	TRBD1	TRBV5-1	TGCGCCAGCAGCTCCCAGGGACAGGGCAACACAGATACGCAGTATTTT	CASSSQGQGNTDTQYF
few	TRBJ2-7	NA	TRBV20-1	TGCAGTGCTAGAGTGGGGGGGGCGCGTGACGAGCAGTACTTC	CSARVGGARDEQYF
NA	TRBJ2-7	TRBD1	TRBV7-6	TGTGCCAGCAGCTCCTGGACAGGGGGCTACCACGAGCAGTACTTC	CASSSWTGGYHEQYF
NA	TRBJ2-1	TRBD2	TRBV11-1	TGTGCCAGCAGCCCCGGGGCTAGCGGGAACGAGCAGTTCTTC	CASSPGASGNEQFF
few	TRBJ2-1	NA	TRBV20-1	TGCAGTGCTAGGCCTTTGGGGGGTGGGGATGAGCAGTTCTTC	CSARPLGGGDEQFF
once	TRBJ2-3	NA	TRBV15	TGTGCCACCAGCAGAGATGGGGCGGGGCCCACAGATACGCAGTATTTT	CATSRDGAGPTDTQYF
few	TRBJ2-1	TRBD2	TRBV20-1	TGCAGTGCTAGGACCACCATTAGCGGGAGTAGTGAGCAGTTCTTC	CSARTTISGSSEQFF
many	TRBJ2-7	NA	TRBV7-2	TGTGCCAGCAGCCCCCTCTCCTACGAGCAGTACTTC	CASSPLSYEQYF
few	TRBJ2-5	NA	TRBV5-1	TGCGCCAGCAGCTTGGACGGGAGTACAAACCAAGAGACCCAGTACTTC	CASSLDGSTNQETQYF
few	TRBJ1-1	TRBD1	TRBV11-1	TGTGCCAGCAGCCCACGGGACAGGAGACCTAACACTGAAGCTTTCTTT	CASSPRDRRPNTEAFF
NA	TRBJ2-5	NA	TRBV10-3	TGTGCCATCAGTGAGCTCGGGGAGGTGGGGACCCAGTACTTC	CAISELGEVGTQYF
many	TRBJ2-3	NA	TRBV20-1	TGCAGTGCCCCCGGAGCGCCCACAGATACGCAGTATTTT	CSAPGAPTDTQYF
NA	TRBJ2-7	NA	TRBV6-2/TRBV6-3	TGTGCCAGCACCTATACCGGGTCCCCGGTAATCCACGAGCAGTACTTC	CASTYTGSPVIHEQYF
NA	TRBJ2-1	TRBD2	TRBV4-1	TGCGCCTCGATTGGGGGAGCGGGATTATACAATGAGCAGTTCTTC	CASIGGAGLYNEQFF
NA	TRBJ2-3	NA	TRBV24-1	TGTGCCACCAGTGAGGCAGGGATCCGAAAAACAGATACGCAGTATTTT	CATSEAGIRKTDTQYF
NA	TRBJ2-2	NA	TRBV11-2	NA	CASSFGENLNSGANVLTFGELFF
few	TRBJ1-6	NA	TRBV25-1	TGTGCCAGCAGTGAATGGGTCCTCGGGACGGGGAATTCACCCCTCCACTTT	CASSEWVLGTGNSPLHF
few	TRBJ2-1	NA	TRBV7-9	TGTGCCAGCAGCTCTCAAAGCCGGGAGCAGTTCTTC	CASSSQSREQFF
NA	TRBJ2-5	NA	TRBV14	TGTGCCAGCAGCAGGGCGGCAAAAGAGACCCAGTACTTC	CASSRAAKETQYF
few	TRBJ1-4	NA	TRBV13	TGTGCCAGCAGCTTGTGGTCCGCAACTAATGAAAAACTGTTTTTT	CASSLWSATNEKLFF
many	TRBJ2-5	TRBD1	TRBV29-1	TGCAGCGCTGACTCCGGGACAGAGTACTTC	CSADSGTEYF
NA	TRBJ2-3	TRBD2	TRBV20-1	TGCAGTGCCCAAACTAGCGGGAGGGGGGATACGCAGTATTTT	CSAQTSGRGDTQYF
NA	TRBJ2-7	NA	TRBV10-3	TGTGTCATCAGTGGGGGTCCCTACGAGCAGTACTTC	CVISGGPYEQYF
NA	TRBJ2-3	NA	TRBV7-6	TGTGCCAGCAGCCGCGGCCGGGAAACAGATACGCAGTATTTT	CASSRGRETDTQYF
NA	TRBJ2-6	NA	TRBV5-1	TGCGCCAGCAGCGGTGGTACCGGGGCCAACGTCCTGACTTTC	CASSGGTGANVLTF
few	TRBJ2-2	TRBD2	TRBV7-2	TGTGCCAGCAGCTTAGTACTAGCGCTCACCGGGGAGCTGTTTTTT	CASSLVLALTGELFF
NA	TRBJ2-7	NA	TRBV20-1	TGCAGTGCTAGGGGAAGGACGGAAAGTGAGCAGTACTTC	CSARGRTESEQYF
few	TRBJ2-5	NA	TRBV5-1	TGCGCCAGCAGCGCCCAGGGGGGTAATGCGGGAGGAGAGACCCAGTACTTC	CASSAQGGNAGGETQYF
NA	TRBJ2-7	TRBD1	TRBV20-1	TGCAGTGCTAGCCGGGACAGGGTTATCGAGCAGTACTTC	CSASRDRVIEQYF
few	TRBJ2-7	NA	TRBV7-9	TGTGCCAGCAGTCCACCCCCCCAGGACTCCTACGAGCAGTACTTC	CASSPPPQDSYEQYF
few	TRBJ2-1	NA	TRBV5-1	TGCGCCAGCAGCAAGGGGGGCCCCTCCTACAATGAGCAGTTCTTC	CASSKGGPSYNEQFF
NA	TRBJ2-1	NA	TRBV12-3/TRBV12-4	TGTGCCAGCAGTTTTCGGTTAGAAGAGCAGTTCTTC	CASSFRLEEQFF
few	TRBJ2-2	NA	TRBV29-1	TGCAGCGTCCGGACTACCACGAACACCGGGGAGCTGTTTTTT	CSVRTTTNTGELFF
NA	TRBJ2-6	NA	TRBV18	TGTGCCAGCTCACCCGGGTTGGGGGCCAACGTCATGACTTTC	CASSPGLGANVMTF
NA	TRBJ2-4	NA	TRBV5-1	TGCGCCAGCAGCCTCGCCCTAGCCAAAAACATTCGGTACTTC	CASSLALAKNIRYF
few	TRBJ2-7	NA	TRBV28	TGTGCCAGCTTCGACAGGAACGGCGAGCAGTACTTC	CASFDRNGEQYF
few	TRBJ2-4	TRBD2	TRBV5-1	TGCGCCAGCAGCTTGGACCCTAGCGGGAGGGCAAACATTCAGTACTTC	CASSLDPSGRANIQYF
NA	TRBJ2-1	NA	TRBV6-1	TGTGCCAGCAGTGAAGGGAGGAGCTCCTACAATGAGCAGTTCTTC	CASSEGRSSYNEQFF